The next 20 T cell receptor beta chains were all read from a single sample in a study of blood T cells in healthy people across ages. Next came a second PCR, run for about 7 to 12 cycles, which used a sample-barcoded 5' primer along with a J-beta primer mix. TCRdb independently ran MiXCR on the 5' RACE reads; one entry per CDR3 protein. Found here are some 700,000 distinct CDR3 sequences, roughly two fifths of them singletons; the top ten hold around a fifth. The source material was blood. These receptors all come from a woman between 55 and 75 years old in good health.

The chain combines TRBV27 with TRBJ2-7; the D call may be TRBD1 or TRBD2 (5 bases each). V was cut by 5 bases and J by 2 bases, with 13 bases left in between. Per the germline V gene, CDR1 is MNHEY and CDR2 is SMNVEV (reference sequence). This CDR3 contains 14 residues. CDR3 amino acids: CASSPWDGTYEQYF. As DNA, the CDR3 is TGTGCCAGCAGTCCCTGGGACGGTACCTACGAGCAGTACTTC.

The chain links TRBV14 to TRBJ1-2; D is unresolved. Germline CDR1 SGHDN, CDR2 FVKESK. V lost 4 bases and J 6 bases, leaving 15 bases between the germline ends. CDR3 length: 14 amino acids. CDR3 sequence reads: CASSPTTVINGYTF. CDR3 nucleotide sequence: TGTGCCAGCAGCCCCACTACAGTTATCAATGGCTACACCTTC.

This clonotype came up a few times. The CDR3 spells CASSLVANEQYF. CDR3 DNA sequence: TGTGCCAGCAGCTTAGTCGCCAACGAGCAGTACTTC. This chain joins TRBV7-9 and TRBJ2-7; D unclear. V was cut by 1 base and J by 5 bases, with 6 bases left in between. This CDR3 spans 12 amino acids. CDR1 SEHNR and CDR2 FQNEAQ come from the germline V gene (reference sequence).

Comments on this clonotype: This could be a read error, since a much larger clone is one nucleotide away. The chain joins TRBV12-3 or TRBV12-4 to TRBJ2-5; D not resolved. The CDR3 sequence is 14 residues long. V was pared by 6 bases and J by 1 base, with 12 bases between. This CDR3 reads CASRSDPFQETQYF. CDR3 DNA: TGTGCCAGCAGATCGGACCCCTTCCAAGAGACCCAGTACTTC.

The chain recombines TRBV20-1 with TRBJ2-3; TRBD2 matches at 8 bases. Germline CDR1 DFQATT, CDR2 SNEGSKA (reference sequence). V lost 3 bases to trimming and J lost 6 bases; unmatched junction nucleotides: 14. This CDR3 has 16 residues. CDR3: CSARDSFSGARDTQYF. The DNA for the CDR3 is TGCAGTGCTAGGGACTCATTTAGCGGGGCGCGGGATACGCAGTATTTT.

This chain connects TRBV5-1 to TRBJ2-7; 10 positions agree with TRBD1. The last part of the DNA fits TRBJ2-5 better; the J call may be wrong. Germline CDR1 and CDR2: SGHRS and YFSETQ. The length of the CDR3 is 15 residues. CDR3 sequence: CASAPSGTGVETQYF. The CDR3 region has the DNA TGCGCCAGCGCACCTTCCGGGACAGGGGTAGAGACCCAGTACTTC.

The chain has TRBV7-3 and TRBJ2-5; the D gene is possibly TRBD2 (6 bases). CDR1 and CDR2 from the germline V gene are SGHTA and FQGTGA. V lost 1 base and J lost 5, with 14 bases in between. The CDR3 spans 15 residues. The CDR3 DNA is TGTGCCAGCAGCTTAAGTACGGGGGTGGGGGAGACCCAGTACTTC. Protein sequence: CASSLSTGVGETQYF.

In this sample, this clonotype turned up a few times. The chain employs TRBV7-9 and TRBJ2-1; unclear D gene. There are 16 residues in the CDR3. Germline values: CDR1 SEHNR, CDR2 FQNEAQ (reference sequence). V lost 1 base to trimming and J lost 8 bases, with 18 bases between them. The CDR3 spells CASSLGGYDTRHEQFF. CDR3 nucleotide sequence: TGTGCCAGCAGCTTAGGAGGTTATGACACACGCCATGAGCAGTTCTTC.

This rearrangement joins TRBV6-6 to TRBJ1-1, with a weak D call TRBD1 (6 bases). V lost 2 bases and J 4 bases, leaving 14 bases between the germline ends. The germline CDR1 and CDR2 sequences are MNHNY and SVGAGI (reference sequence). This CDR3 has 15 amino acids. Here the CDR3 reads CASSYGGGRFTEAFF. CDR3 coding DNA: TGTGCCAGCAGTTACGGAGGGGGACGGTTCACTGAAGCTTTCTTT.

The rearrangement links TRBV7-2 to TRBJ2-3; 11 bases fit TRBD1. V lost 5 bases to trimming and J lost 1 base; unmatched junction nucleotides: 5. The CDR3 has 16 amino acids. CDR1 and CDR2 (germline): SGHTA, FQGNSA. In DNA, the CDR3 is TGTGCCAGCAGCCGGACAGGGGGCGTCGGCACAGATACGCAGTATTTT. It translates to CASSRTGGVGTDTQYF.

V is TRBV2 and J is TRBJ2-1; 12 positions match TRBD2. CDR3 length: 15 amino acids. V lost 10 bases and J lost 12; bases outside the gene matches: 16. Looked up from germline, CDR1 is SNHLY and CDR2 is FYNNEI. CDR3 sequence: CANRKLAGGPIVQFF. CDR3 DNA: TGTGCCAACAGGAAGCTAGCGGGAGGGCCTATTGTGCAGTTCTTC.

This clonotype has more than one count but fewer than ten. The gene calls are TRBV11-2 and TRBJ2-4; D is unresolved. The CDR3 contains 12 residues. V dropped 3 bases and J dropped 12 bases, with 12 bases sitting between them. Germline CDR1 and CDR2: SGHAT and FQNNGV. The CDR3 DNA is TGTGCCAGCAGCTTTCAAGAAGCACATCAGTACTTC. As protein: CASSFQEAHQYF.

The gene calls are TRBV20-1 and TRBJ2-7, with no clear D. Germline V gene lookup returns CDR1 DFQATT and CDR2 SNEGSKA (reference sequence). The CDR3 extends over 13 amino acids. V gave up 3 bases and J gave up 3 bases, with 12 bases separating them. CDR3: CSASEAYSYEQYF. The DNA for the CDR3 is TGCAGTGCTAGTGAGGCCTACAGCTACGAGCAGTACTTC.

V and J are TRBV3-1 and TRBJ2-5, with TRBD2 matching 10 bases. V was pared by 0 bases and J by 2 bases, with 3 bases of the junction left unmatched. Per germline, CDR1 LGHDT and CDR2 YNNKEL (reference sequence). This CDR3 has 16 amino acids. The CDR3 sequence: CASSQESSGGQETQYF. CDR3 sequence (DNA): TGTGCCAGCAGCCAAGAGTCTAGCGGGGGACAAGAGACCCAGTACTTC.

This clonotype was found a few times. This rearrangement joins TRBV4-1 to TRBJ2-7; weak D call: TRBD2 (6 bases). Germline CDR1 reads MGHRA; CDR2 reads YSYEKL. V dropped 4 bases and J dropped 1 base, with 14 bases sitting between them. There are 15 residues in the CDR3. The CDR3, as DNA: TGCGCCAGCAGCCCAGATGGCGGGGCGTCCTACGAGCAGTACTTC. Residues: CASSPDGGASYEQYF.

This chain links TRBV3-1 with TRBJ2-1; D gene unclear. CDR1 and CDR2 (germline): LGHDT, YNNKEL (reference sequence). V was cut by 1 base and J by 1 base, with 8 bases left in between. The CDR3 extends over 15 amino acids. The chain's CDR3 is CASSQAWGSYNEQFF. CDR3 bases: TGTGCCAGCAGCCAAGCCTGGGGTTCCTACAATGAGCAGTTCTTC.

The sample holds a few counts of this clonotype. The rearrangement links TRBV6-9 to TRBJ1-6, with D uncertain. Germline assignment: CDR1 MNHGY and CDR2 SVAAGI. There are 15 residues in the CDR3. V was clipped by 2 bases and J by 7 bases, with 12 bases between them. The CDR3 spells CASSYVRRSNSPLHF. CDR3 coding DNA: TGTGCCAGCAGTTATGTAAGGAGGTCCAATTCACCCCTCCACTTT.

This clonotype was seen a single time. The V and J genes are TRBV20-1 and TRBJ2-3; weak D call: TRBD2 (6 bases). This CDR3 region has 15 residues. The germline V gene encodes CDR1 DFQATT and CDR2 SNEGSKA (reference sequence). V lost 0 bases and J 3 bases, leaving 13 bases between the germline ends. CDR3 nucleotide sequence: TGCAGTGCTAGAGATGAGCCCGGGGGAACAGATACGCAGTATTTT. Protein sequence: CSARDEPGGTDTQYF.

This clonotype has a single count. With a much larger clone just one base away, this may be a read error. In nucleotides, the CDR3 is TGCAGCATAGACGGACTAGCGGGACCCTACGAGCAGTACTTC. This sequence encodes CSIDGLAGPYEQYF. This chain joins TRBV29-1 and TRBJ2-4, with TRBD2 matching over 12 bases. The end of the DNA fits TRBJ2-7 better, so the J call may be wrong. From germline, CDR1 is SQVTM and CDR2 ANQGSEA. This CDR3 has 14 residues.

The chain combines TRBV20-1 with TRBJ2-7; 7 bases line up with TRBD1. Germline loops: CDR1 DFQATT, CDR2 SNEGSKA (reference sequence). The CDR3 spans 15 residues. Trimming removed 1 base from V and 0 bases from J; junction bases left unmatched: 6. The CDR3 DNA reads TGCAGTGCTAGAGCTGTAGGGACAGACTCCTACGAGCAGTACTTC. As protein: CSARAVGTDSYEQYF.